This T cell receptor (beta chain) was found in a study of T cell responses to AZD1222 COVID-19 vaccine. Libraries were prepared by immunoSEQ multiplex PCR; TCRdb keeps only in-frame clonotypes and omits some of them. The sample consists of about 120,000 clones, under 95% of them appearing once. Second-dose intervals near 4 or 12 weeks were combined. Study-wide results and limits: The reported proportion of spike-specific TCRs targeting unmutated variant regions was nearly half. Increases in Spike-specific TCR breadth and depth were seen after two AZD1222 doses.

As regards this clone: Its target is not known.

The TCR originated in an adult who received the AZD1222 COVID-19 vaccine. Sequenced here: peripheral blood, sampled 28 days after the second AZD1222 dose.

This CDR3 is CSASTGTNYGYTF. CDR3 nucleotides: TGCAGTGCTAGTACAGGGACCAACTATGGCTACACCTTC. The chain recombines TRBV20-1 with TRBJ1-2, with D possibly TRBD1 on 6 matching bases. The CDR3 is made up of 13 amino acids. The germline gives CDR1 DFQATT, CDR2 SNEGSKA (reference sequence). V was shortened by 3 bases and J by 2 bases, with 10 bases between the two germline ends.